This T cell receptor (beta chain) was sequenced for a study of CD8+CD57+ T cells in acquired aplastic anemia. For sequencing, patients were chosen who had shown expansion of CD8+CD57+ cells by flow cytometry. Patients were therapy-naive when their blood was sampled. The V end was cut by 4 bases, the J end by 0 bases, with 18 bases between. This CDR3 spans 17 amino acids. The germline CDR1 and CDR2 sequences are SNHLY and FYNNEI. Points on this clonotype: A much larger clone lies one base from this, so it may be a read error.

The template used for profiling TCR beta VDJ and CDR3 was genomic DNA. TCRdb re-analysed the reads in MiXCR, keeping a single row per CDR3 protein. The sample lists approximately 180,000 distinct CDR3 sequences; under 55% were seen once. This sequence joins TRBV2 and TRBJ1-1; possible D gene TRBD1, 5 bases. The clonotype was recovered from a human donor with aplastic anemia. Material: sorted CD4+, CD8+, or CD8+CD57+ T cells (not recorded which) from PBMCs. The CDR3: CASSGTSGRTMNTEAFF. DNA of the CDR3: TGTGCCAGCAGTGGCACTTCGGGACGGACGATGAACACTGAAGCTTTCTTT.